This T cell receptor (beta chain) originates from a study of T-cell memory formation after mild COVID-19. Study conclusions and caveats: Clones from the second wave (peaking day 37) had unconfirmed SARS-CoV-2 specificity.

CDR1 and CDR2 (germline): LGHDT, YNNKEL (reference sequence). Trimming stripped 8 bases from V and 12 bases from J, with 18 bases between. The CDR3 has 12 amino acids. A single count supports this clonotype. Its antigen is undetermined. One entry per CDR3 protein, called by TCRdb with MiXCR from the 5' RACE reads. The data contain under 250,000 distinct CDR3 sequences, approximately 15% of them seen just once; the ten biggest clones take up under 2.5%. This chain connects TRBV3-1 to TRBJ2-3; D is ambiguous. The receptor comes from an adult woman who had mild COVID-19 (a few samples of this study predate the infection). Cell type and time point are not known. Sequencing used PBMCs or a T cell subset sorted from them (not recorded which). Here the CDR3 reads CASSSGTRRQYF. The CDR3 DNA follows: TGTGCCAGCTCTAGTGGAACCCGACGACAGTATTTT.